This T cell receptor (beta chain) was recorded in a study of OX40 agonist ivuxolimab in advanced cancers. Study background: Dose-escalation subjects each had hepatocellular carcinoma, melanoma, renal cell or head and neck cancer.

With respect to this clone: The antigen is unknown.

Points from the study as a whole: People who partly responded at 0.1-3.0 mg/kg had some of the least clonal expansion seen. There were also nonresponders showing low normalized T-cell clonal expansion.

The repertoire was sequenced with immunoSEQ multiplex PCR; TCRdb's copy has only in-frame clones and lacks some. The sample lists around 50,000 clones; over 80% were seen once. This clonotype was obtained from an adult with an advanced solid tumor such as melanoma, head and neck, liver or kidney cancer. This material consisted of CD4+ or CD8+ T cells sorted from blood, taken in a trial of the OX40 agonist ivuxolimab.

This CDR3 reads CASSVSGGGTSGYEQYF. CDR3 in DNA: TGTGCCAGCAGCGTATCGGGTGGGGGGACTAGCGGTTACGAGCAGTACTTC. The rearrangement joins TRBV9 to TRBJ2-7, with TRBD2 matching 11 bases. This CDR3 region has 17 residues. CDR1 and CDR2 (germline): SGDLS, YYNGEE. V dropped 1 base and J dropped 4; count of bases not matched to a gene: 10. Looking up the rest from reference TRBV9 and TRBJ2-7 gives the full variable domain: DSGVTQTPKHLITATGQRVTLRCSPRSGDLSVYWYQQSLDQGLQFLIQYYNGEERAKGNILERFSAQQFPDLHSELNLSSLELGDSALYFCASSVSGGGTSGYEQYFGPGTRLTVT.